One sample yielded the 27 T cell receptor beta chains listed below, sequenced in a study of shared clonotypes between healthy human individuals. TCRdb's table, derived via immunoSEQ multiplex PCR, lists solely in-frame clones and lacks some. The sample carries about 2 million clones, 85% to 95% recorded once. The naive CD8 subset, CD45RO-negative cells positively selected for CCR7, excluded terminally differentiated effector memory CD45RA+ cells. The sequenced sample was naive CD8+ T cells sorted from blood. All receptors derive from a man between 18 and 35 years old in good health.

This clone was seen once. The junction differs from germline at one of its ends, possibly a read error. The chain employs TRBV7-7 and TRBJ2-5, with D possibly TRBD2 on 5 matching bases. CDR3 length equals 14 residues. Germline lookup yields CDR1 SSHAT and CDR2 FNYEAQ (reference sequence). The CDR3 protein is CASSTREGQETQYF. The CDR3 DNA sequence: TGTGCTAGCAGCACCCGAGAGGGCCAAGAGACCCAGTACTTC. Supplemented by reference TRBV7-7 and TRBJ2-5, the full variable domain reads GAGVSQSPRYKVTKRGQDVTLRCDPISSHATLYWYQQALGQGPEFLTYFNYEAQPDKSGLPSDRFSAERPEGSISTLTIQRTEQRDSAMYRCASSTREGQETQYFGPGTRLLVL.

This clone appeared a single time. The rearrangement links TRBV6-6 to TRBJ1-1, with D possibly TRBD1 on 5 matching bases. V was cut by 6 bases and J by 1 base, with 12 bases left in between. The CDR3 loop spans 14 amino acids. The germline V gene encodes CDR1 MNHNY and CDR2 SVGAGI (reference sequence). The CDR3 DNA reads TGTGCCAGCAGGAGAGACGGGGCGAACACTGAAGCTTTCTTT. Translation gives CASRRDGANTEAFF.

On this clone: The same CDR3 is also encoded by other DNA sequences in this sample. The chain links TRBV5-6 to TRBJ2-7; D gene uncertain. V was trimmed by 1 base and J by 5 bases, leaving 7 bases between them. Germline assignment: CDR1 SGHDT and CDR2 YYEEEE. The CDR3 extends over 12 amino acids. CDR3 sequence: CASSLYVNEQYF. The CDR3 coding sequence is TGTGCCAGCAGCTTGTACGTCAACGAGCAGTACTTC.

As concerns this clone: This sample also contains other DNA sequences that code for the same CDR3. The chain carries TRBV6-6 and TRBJ2-5, with TRBD2 identical over 12 bases. Germline trimming cut 7 bases from V and 5 bases from J; bases unmatched to any gene: 8. The V gene's germline CDR1 is MNHNY and CDR2 SVGAGI (reference sequence). The CDR3 runs 15 residues. The CDR3 is CASKLAGGPRETQYF. The CDR3 DNA is TGTGCCAGCAAGCTAGCGGGAGGGCCGAGGGAGACCCAGTACTTC.

The chain employs TRBV5-1 and TRBJ1-1, with 11 bases that match TRBD1. The V segment lost 3 bases and the J segment 0 bases; nucleotides outside the gene matches: 4. CDR1 is SGHRS and CDR2 is YFSETQ in the germline V gene. CDR3 length: 16 amino acids. CDR3 amino acids: CASSSGQGAMNTEAFF. The CDR3 region has the DNA TGCGCCAGCAGCTCCGGACAGGGGGCAATGAACACTGAAGCTTTCTTT.

This clone was found once. The chain carries TRBV6-6 and TRBJ2-1; D is perhaps TRBD2 (6 bases). The CDR3 runs 12 residues. Germline V gene data show CDR1 as MNHNY and CDR2 as SVGAGI (reference sequence). Trimming left V 10 bases short and J 2 bases short, with 9 bases between. In DNA form, the CDR3 reads TGTGCCAACGGCGGGGCCTACAATGAGCAGTTCTTC. The encoded protein is CANGGAYNEQFF.

The chain recombines TRBV9 with TRBJ2-1; no firm D call. From germline, CDR1 is SGDLS and CDR2 YYNGEE. The V end lost 0 bases, the J end lost 8 bases, and 9 bases lay between the germline ends. This CDR3 comprises 13 residues. The DNA of the CDR3 is TGTGCCAGCAGCGTAGCTTATGGTTATGAGCAGTTCTTC. Its translation: CASSVAYGYEQFF. Filled out from reference TRBV9 and TRBJ2-1, the complete variable domain reads DSGVTQTPKHLITATGQRVTLRCSPRSGDLSVYWYQQSLDQGLQFLIQYYNGEERAKGNILERFSAQQFPDLHSELNLSSLELGDSALYFCASSVAYGYEQFFGPGTRLTVL.

The V gene is TRBV2, the J gene TRBJ2-7; tentatively, D is TRBD1 (6 bases). Germline CDR1 SNHLY, CDR2 FYNNEI. The CDR3 spans 13 residues. Trimming cost V 6 bases and J 2 bases, with 11 bases left between them. The CDR3 here is CASSLGATYEQYF. CDR3 nucleotide sequence: TGTGCCAGCAGCTTGGGGGCCACCTACGAGCAGTACTTC. The whole variable domain, filled in from reference TRBV2 and TRBJ2-7, reads EPEVTQTPSHQVTQMGQEVILRCVPISNHLYFYWYRQILGQKVEFLVSFYNNEISEKSEIFDDQFSVERPDGSNFTLKIRSTKLEDSAMYFCASSLGATYEQYFGPGTRLTVT.

The chain joins TRBV5-7 to TRBJ2-5, with D tentatively TRBD1 or TRBD2 (7 bases each). TRBV5-7 falls under the ORF class, with uncertain function. This CDR3 has 18 residues. Trimming pared 5 bases from V and 2 bases from J, leaving 25 bases between. CDR3 residues: CASSHRLPQGGVQETQYF. CDR3 sequence (DNA): TGTGCCAGCAGTCACCGACTACCCCAGGGGGGGGTTCAAGAGACCCAGTACTTC.

The chain combines TRBV7-3 with TRBJ2-5; D is unresolved. The CDR3 spans 13 residues. Trimming cost V 1 base and J 4 bases, with 7 bases left between them. Germline V gene lookup returns CDR1 SGHTA and CDR2 FQGTGA. The CDR3 nucleotides are TGTGCCAGCAGCTTAATGTGGGGAGAGACCCAGTACTTC. Amino acids: CASSLMWGETQYF.

The CDR3 DNA reads as TGTGCCAGCGGGGGACAGTTTAACTATGGCTACACCTTC. This sequence encodes CASGGQFNYGYTF. The chain is built from TRBV9 and TRBJ1-2, with 7 bases lining up with TRBD1. The CDR3 covers 13 residues. Germline CDR1 is SGDLS and CDR2 is YYNGEE. The V gene end was trimmed by 7 bases and the J gene end by 1 base; junction bases not matched to a gene: 4.

The V gene is TRBV27, the J gene TRBJ2-5; D remains ambiguous. Germline assignment: CDR1 MNHEY and CDR2 SMNVEV (reference sequence). The V end was cut by 7 bases, the J end by 3 bases, with 12 bases between. The CDR3 contains 13 residues. This CDR3 reads CASKYVGEETQYF. The DNA for the CDR3 is TGTGCCAGCAAGTACGTGGGTGAAGAGACCCAGTACTTC.

The V call is TRBV7-2, the J call TRBJ2-1; the D is unclear. The V gene's germline CDR1 is SGHTA and CDR2 FQGNSA. The CDR3 extends over 14 amino acids. V was clipped by 5 bases and J by 2 bases, with 10 bases between them. The CDR3: CASSTQMAYNEQFF. For the CDR3, the DNA is TGTGCCAGCAGCACCCAAATGGCCTACAATGAGCAGTTCTTC.

The chain couples TRBV9 to TRBJ2-3, with D perhaps TRBD1 (6 bases). CDR1 is SGDLS and CDR2 is YYNGEE in the germline V gene. V was shortened by 3 bases and J by 7 bases, with 12 bases between the two germline ends. The CDR3 extends over 13 amino acids. The CDR3 DNA reads as TGTGCCAGCAGCGGACCCCAGGGGAATACGCAGTATTTT. Translating gives CASSGPQGNTQYF. The entire variable domain, with the rest obtained from reference TRBV9 and TRBJ2-3, is as follows: DSGVTQTPKHLITATGQRVTLRCSPRSGDLSVYWYQQSLDQGLQFLIQYYNGEERAKGNILERFSAQQFPDLHSELNLSSLELGDSALYFCASSGPQGNTQYFGPGTRLTVL.

The J gene is TRBJ2-7, the V gene TRBV6-6, with D perhaps being TRBD1 or TRBD2 (5 bases each). Germline loops: CDR1 MNHNY, CDR2 SVGAGI (reference sequence). This CDR3 comprises 15 residues. The V end lost 2 bases, the J end lost 5 bases, and 16 bases lay between the germline ends. The CDR3 region is CASSYKLGDADEQYF. CDR3 DNA sequence: TGTGCCAGCAGTTACAAGCTGGGGGATGCGGACGAGCAGTACTTC.

This CDR3 reads CASSTDSHGGLFF. CDR3 nucleotide sequence: TGTGCCAGCAGTACCGACAGCCACGGGGGACTGTTTTTT. The genes are TRBV27 and TRBJ1-4, with D possibly matching TRBD1 (5 bases). CDR1 and CDR2 (germline): MNHEY, SMNVEV (reference sequence). CDR3 length equals 13 residues. V lost 5 bases to trimming and J lost 13 bases, with 17 bases between them.

This chain connects TRBV7-9 to TRBJ1-2; D ambiguous. This CDR3 contains 14 residues. Germline CDR1 and CDR2: SEHNR and FQNEAQ (reference sequence). Trimming took off 1 base at V and 4 bases at J, with 10 bases between the two ends. Here the CDR3 reads CASSLVGVSYGYTF. CDR3 DNA sequence: TGTGCCAGCAGCTTAGTTGGAGTTTCCTATGGCTACACCTTC.

The chain employs TRBV6-5 and TRBJ1-1; unclear D gene. The germline V and J ends were trimmed by 5 bases and 1 base, with 11 bases remaining between them. CDR1 and CDR2 from the germline V gene are MNHEY and SVGAGI. The CDR3 extends over 14 amino acids. The chain's CDR3 is CASSLTSSNTEAFF. The CDR3 DNA reads as TGTGCCAGCAGTCTGACATCTTCGAACACTGAAGCTTTCTTT.

V usage is TRBV28 and J usage is TRBJ2-3; 10 bases map to TRBD2. With 2 bases clipped from V and 4 bases from J, the junction kept 15 bases outside the gene matches. CDR3 length: 19 residues. The germline V gene encodes CDR1 MDHEN and CDR2 SYDVKM. CDR3 amino acids: CASSLGWQGAGGPADTQYF. Written as DNA, the CDR3 is TGTGCCAGCAGTTTAGGATGGCAGGGAGCGGGGGGGCCCGCAGATACGCAGTATTTT.

This clone was seen only once. The chain carries TRBV10-3 and TRBJ1-1; 7 positions match TRBD1. The CDR3 sequence is 12 residues long. V gave up 7 bases and J gave up 8 bases; unmatched junction bases: 7. Looked up from germline, CDR1 is ENHRY and CDR2 is SYGVKD. The CDR3 DNA reads as TGTGCCATCACCACAGGGGCCCCAGAAGCTTTCTTT. As protein: CAITTGAPEAFF.

The gene calls are TRBV6-5 and TRBJ2-7, with 11 bases that match TRBD1. Looked up from germline, CDR1 is MNHEY and CDR2 is SVGAGI. The CDR3 length is 15 residues. The junction had 8 bases not matched to a gene; V was cut back by 6 bases and J by 4 bases. CDR3 protein: CASSSRGQGVYEQYF. In nucleotides, the CDR3 is TGTGCCAGCAGCTCTAGGGGACAGGGGGTGTACGAGCAGTACTTC.

This chain uses TRBV11-2 with TRBJ1-4; possible D gene TRBD1, 5 bases. V was cut by 4 bases and J by 3 bases, with 15 bases left in between. Per the germline V gene, CDR1 is SGHAT and CDR2 is FQNNGV. The CDR3 extends over 16 amino acids. CDR3 residues: CASSWGRTIANEKLFF. The CDR3 nucleotides read TGTGCCAGCAGCTGGGGACGGACAATTGCTAATGAAAAACTGTTTTTT.

The rearrangement joins TRBV4-2 to TRBJ2-7; D unclear. CDR1 and CDR2 from the germline V gene are LGHNA and YNFKEQ. The germline V and J ends were trimmed by 4 bases and 0 bases, with 16 bases remaining between them. CDR3 length: 16 residues. CDR3: CASSLASTAISYEQYF. CDR3 coding DNA: TGTGCCAGCAGCCTTGCCTCTACGGCCATCTCCTACGAGCAGTACTTC.

This rearrangement joins TRBV27 to TRBJ2-5; possibly TRBD1 for D (6 bases). This CDR3 contains 16 residues. Germline V gene data show CDR1 as MNHEY and CDR2 as SMNVEV (reference sequence). V dropped 6 bases and J dropped 2 bases, with 19 bases sitting between them. The DNA for the CDR3 is TGTGCCAGCAGCCCCAATTCGGGACACCTACAAGAGACCCAGTACTTC. Translation: CASSPNSGHLQETQYF.

The CDR3 loop is CASSLGREYEQYF. DNA of the CDR3: TGCGCCAGCAGCTTGGGGCGGGAATACGAGCAGTACTTC. The rearrangement links TRBV5-1 to TRBJ2-7, with D tentatively TRBD2 (6 bases). The CDR3 is 13 amino acids. Trimming removed 0 bases from V and 4 bases from J, with 8 bases in between. Germline CDR1 SGHRS, CDR2 YFSETQ.

The chain joins TRBV5-6 to TRBJ2-7; 12 nucleotides match TRBD2. Germline V gene data show CDR1 as SGHDT and CDR2 as YYEEEE. Trimming cost V 4 bases and J 3 bases; bases outside gene matches: 8. The CDR3 extends over 16 amino acids. The CDR3 is CASSDQLAGGIYEQYF. The CDR3 coding sequence is TGTGCCAGCAGCGACCAGCTAGCGGGGGGGATCTACGAGCAGTACTTC. Together with reference TRBV5-6 and TRBJ2-7, the CDR3 gives the full variable domain: DAGVTQSPTHLIKTRGQQVTLRCSPKSGHDTVSWYQQALGQGPQFIFQYYEEEERQRGNFPDRFSGHQFPNYSSELNVNALLLGDSALYLCASSDQLAGGIYEQYFGPGTRLTVT.

V and J are TRBV4-1 and TRBJ2-5; D gene uncertain. Germline loops: CDR1 MGHRA, CDR2 YSYEKL. With 1 base removed from V and 1 base from J, the gap between germline ends came to 10 bases. The CDR3 sequence is 15 residues long. The CDR3 DNA reads TGCGCCAGCAGCCAAGGATCACAGATCCAAGAGACCCAGTACTTC. Its protein is CASSQGSQIQETQYF.